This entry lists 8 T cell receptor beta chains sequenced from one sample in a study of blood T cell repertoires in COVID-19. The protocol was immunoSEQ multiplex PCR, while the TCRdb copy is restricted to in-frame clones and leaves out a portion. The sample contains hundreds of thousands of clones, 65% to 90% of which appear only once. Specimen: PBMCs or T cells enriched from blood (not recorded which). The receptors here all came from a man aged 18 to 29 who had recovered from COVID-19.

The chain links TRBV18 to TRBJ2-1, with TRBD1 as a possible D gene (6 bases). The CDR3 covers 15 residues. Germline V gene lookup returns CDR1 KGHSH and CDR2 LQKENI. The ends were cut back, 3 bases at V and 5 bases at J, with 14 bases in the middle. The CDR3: CASSPTGHGNNEQFF. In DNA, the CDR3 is TGTGCCAGCTCACCGACGGGACACGGAAACAATGAGCAGTTCTTC.

DNA of the CDR3: TGTGCCAGCAGTTTCCCCACGACAGGGGGTTACTATGGCTACACCTTC. It codes for CASSFPTTGGYYGYTF. J is TRBJ1-2 and V is TRBV28; 9 bases align to TRBD1. The CDR3 extends over 16 amino acids. From germline, CDR1 is MDHEN and CDR2 SYDVKM. The V segment lost 3 bases and the J segment 3 bases; nucleotides outside the gene matches: 8.

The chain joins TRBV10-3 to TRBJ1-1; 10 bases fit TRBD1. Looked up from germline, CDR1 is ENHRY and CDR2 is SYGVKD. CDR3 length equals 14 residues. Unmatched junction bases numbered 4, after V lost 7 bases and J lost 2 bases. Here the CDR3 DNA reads TGTGCCATCAAGAGGGACAGGGGTAACACTGAAGCTTTCTTT. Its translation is CAIKRDRGNTEAFF.

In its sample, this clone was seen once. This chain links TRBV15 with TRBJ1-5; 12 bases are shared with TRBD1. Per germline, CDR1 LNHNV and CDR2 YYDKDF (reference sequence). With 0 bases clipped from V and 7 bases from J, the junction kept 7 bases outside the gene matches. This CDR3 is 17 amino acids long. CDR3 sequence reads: CATSRDMGTGGRQPQHF. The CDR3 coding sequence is TGTGCCACCAGCAGAGATATGGGGACAGGGGGCCGACAGCCCCAGCATTTT.

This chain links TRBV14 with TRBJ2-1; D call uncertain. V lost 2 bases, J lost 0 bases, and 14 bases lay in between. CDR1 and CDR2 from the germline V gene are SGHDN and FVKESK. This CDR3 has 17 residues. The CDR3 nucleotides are TGTGCCAGCAGCCAAAGATTAACGGGTAGCTCCTACAATGAGCAGTTCTTC. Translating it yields CASSQRLTGSSYNEQFF. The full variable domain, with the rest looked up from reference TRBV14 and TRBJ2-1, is EAGVTQFPSHSVIEKGQTVTLRCDPISGHDNLYWYRRVMGKEIKFLLHFVKESKQDESGMPNNRFLAERTGGTYSTLKVQPAELEDSGVYFCASSQRLTGSSYNEQFFGPGTRLTVL.

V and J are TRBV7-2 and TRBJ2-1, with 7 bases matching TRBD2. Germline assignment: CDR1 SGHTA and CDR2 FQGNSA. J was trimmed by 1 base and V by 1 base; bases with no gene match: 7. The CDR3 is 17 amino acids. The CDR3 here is CASSLGGRVGSYNEQFF. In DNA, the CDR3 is TGTGCCAGCAGCTTAGGAGGGAGGGTCGGGTCCTACAATGAGCAGTTCTTC.

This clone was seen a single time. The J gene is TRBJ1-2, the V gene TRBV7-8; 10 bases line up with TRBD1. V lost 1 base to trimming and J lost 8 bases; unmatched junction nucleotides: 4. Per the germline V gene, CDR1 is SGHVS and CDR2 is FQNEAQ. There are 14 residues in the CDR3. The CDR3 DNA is TGTGCCAGCAGCTTAGAGGGGACAGGGGTAGGCTACACCTTC. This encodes CASSLEGTGVGYTF.

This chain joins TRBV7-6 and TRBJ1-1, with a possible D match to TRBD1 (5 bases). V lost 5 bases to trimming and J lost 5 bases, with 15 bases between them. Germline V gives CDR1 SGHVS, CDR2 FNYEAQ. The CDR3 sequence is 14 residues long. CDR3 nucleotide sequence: TGTGCCAGCAGCCTGATCGGGGGTGGGACTGAAGCTTTCTTT. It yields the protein CASSLIGGGTEAFF.